A selection of T cell receptor beta chains follows, all from one sample in a study of identical twins. From the 5' RACE reads, TCRdb called clonotypes with MiXCR, one entry per CDR3 protein. The table shows around 490,000 distinct CDR3 sequences, with 14% occurring only once. The data were also submitted as part of a second study, on yellow fever vaccine responses in identical twins.

Sample: CD4+ T cells sorted from blood. Source of these receptors: a woman aged 18-29 years in good health. CDR3s include the opening cysteine and the closing phenylalanine or tryptophan. D genes are given only for firm matches. A clone size is listed for some rows: how often the clone was seen (once, few, many), or a class if it is expanded.

abundance	d_gene	len	v_gene	j_gene	CDR3aa	CDR3nt
few	.	14	TRBV20-1	TRBJ2-5	CSASQVLLKETQYF	TGCAGTGCCAGTCAGGTTTTACTAAAAGAGACCCAGTACTTC
.	TRBD2	18	TRBV4-3	TRBJ2-7	CASSQGIAGSPDSYEQYF	TGCGCCAGCAGCCAGGGGATAGCGGGATCCCCAGATTCCTACGAGCAGTACTTC
many	TRBD1	13	TRBV7-8	TRBJ2-1	CASSSDRYNEQFF	TGTGCCAGCAGCTCGGACAGGTACAATGAGCAGTTCTTC
few	TRBD1	14	TRBV18	TRBJ2-1	CASSPGQVRNEQFF	TGTGCCAGCTCACCAGGACAGGTGAGGAATGAGCAGTTCTTC
many	.	16	TRBV12-3/TRBV12-4	TRBJ2-1	CASSFLDGLGDNEQFF	TGTGCCAGCAGTTTCCTAGACGGCCTAGGGGACAATGAGCAGTTCTTC
.	.	12	TRBV28	TRBJ2-3	CASSFAERKQYF	TGTGCCAGCAGTTTTGCCGAGAGGAAGCAGTATTTT
few	.	11	TRBV25-1	TRBJ2-5	CASSEDETQYF	TGTGCCAGCAGTGAAGACGAGACCCAGTACTTC
many	.	18	TRBV5-1	TRBJ2-3	CASSLRRMAGSLTDTQYF	TGCGCCAGCAGCTTGCGCCGGATGGCTGGCTCTTTGACAGATACGCAGTATTTT
few	.	13	TRBV10-2	TRBJ2-7	CASSEWLAYEQYF	TGCGCCAGCAGTGAGTGGCTCGCCTACGAGCAGTACTTC
.	TRBD1	15	TRBV3-1	TRBJ2-7	CASSQTGTGNHEQYF	TGTGCCAGCAGCCAGACCGGGACAGGGAACCACGAGCAGTACTTC
once	TRBD2	15	TRBV6-2/TRBV6-3	TRBJ2-1	CASRNRLAGGNEQFF	TGTGCCAGCAGGAACAGACTAGCGGGAGGCAATGAGCAGTTCTTC
.	.	15	TRBV25-1	TRBJ1-4	CASSDLGATNEKLFF	TGTGCCAGCAGTGACCTGGGAGCGACTAATGAAAAACTGTTTTTT
.	.	16	TRBV5-6	TRBJ1-1	CASSFFREKRHTEAFF	TGTGCCAGCAGCTTTTTTAGGGAGAAGAGGCACACTGAAGCTTTCTTT
few	TRBD2	16	TRBV11-2	TRBJ2-5	CASSSGTSAYQETQYF	TGTGCCAGCAGCTCGGGGACTAGCGCGTACCAAGAGACCCAGTACTTC
.	.	12	TRBV6-5	TRBJ1-3	CVSIGQGNTIYF	TGTGTCAGCATCGGACAGGGAAACACCATATATTTT
few	.	13	TRBV5-6	TRBJ2-5	CASSPDNLKTQYF	TGTGCCAGCAGCCCAGATAACCTCAAGACCCAGTACTTC
.	.	14	TRBV5-1	TRBJ2-1	CASSEGSRAHEQFF	TGCGCCAGCAGCGAAGGGAGCAGGGCACATGAGCAGTTCTTC
few	.	13	TRBV7-9	TRBJ2-1	CASSGDGYNEQFF	TGTGCCAGCAGCGGGGACGGCTACAATGAGCAGTTCTTC
few	.	19	TRBV27	TRBJ1-5	CASSFPRSPTGPSNQPQHF	TGTGCCAGCAGTTTTCCCCGTTCCCCGACAGGCCCGAGCAATCAGCCCCAGCATTTT
few	.	14	TRBV6-2/TRBV6-3	TRBJ2-7	CASSYRDWSYEQYF	TGTGCCAGCAGTTACCGGGACTGGTCCTACGAGCAGTACTTC
.	.	17	TRBV5-1	TRBJ2-5	CASSPGRREAGQETQYF	TGCGCCAGCAGCCCTGGCCGCAGGGAGGCTGGCCAAGAGACCCAGTACTTC
once	TRBD2	15	TRBV15	TRBJ2-5	CATSTASGRQETQYF	TGTGCCACCAGTACAGCTAGCGGGAGGCAAGAGACCCAGTACTTC
many	TRBD1	12	TRBV29-1	TRBJ1-1	CSVSQGTTEAFF	TGCAGCGTTTCACAGGGGACCACTGAAGCTTTCTTT
.	TRBD2	14	TRBV20-1	TRBJ2-5	CSVSPGLAEETQYF	TGCAGTGTATCGCCCGGACTAGCGGAAGAGACCCAGTACTTC
few	.	15	TRBV10-1	TRBJ2-7	CASSEGGKGTYEQYF	TGCGCCAGCAGTGAAGGCGGGAAGGGTACCTACGAGCAGTACTTC
few	.	17	TRBV12-3/TRBV12-4	TRBJ2-1	CASSFATGSSWGNEQFF	TGTGCCAGCAGTTTTGCGACTGGATCCTCATGGGGGAATGAGCAGTTCTTC
.	.	14	TRBV12-3/TRBV12-4	TRBJ1-1	CASSVVLPNTEAFF	TGTGCCAGCAGTGTGGTCCTCCCGAACACTGAAGCTTTCTTT
many	.	14	TRBV7-9	TRBJ2-5	CASSLNRDQETQYF	TGTGCCAGCAGCTTAAACAGAGACCAAGAGACCCAGTACTTC
few	.	10	TRBV6-5	TRBJ2-7	CASGGFEQYF	TGTGCCAGCGGGGGGTTCGAGCAGTACTTC
few	.	9	TRBV24-1	TRBJ2-1	CATPDEQFF	TGTGCCACCCCAGATGAGCAGTTCTTC
few	.	16	TRBV27	TRBJ2-7	CASSSTRTPRSYEQYF	TGTGCCAGCAGTTCGACCAGGACACCGCGGTCCTACGAGCAGTACTTC
many	TRBD1	14	TRBV5-1	TRBJ1-5	CASSLQGAGQPQHF	TGCGCCAGCAGCCTACAGGGGGCAGGTCAGCCCCAGCATTTT
.	TRBD2	16	TRBV5-1	TRBJ2-5	CASSLVHGGLAETQYF	TGCGCCAGCAGCTTGGTTCACGGGGGACTAGCTGAGACCCAGTACTTC
.	.	13	TRBV28	TRBJ1-3	CASSGRDANTIYF	TGTGCCAGCAGTGGCCGGGACGCAAACACCATATATTTT
once	.	17	TRBV19	TRBJ2-2	CASRGSSNRKNTGELFF	TGTGCCTCTAGGGGGTCCTCGAACCGCAAGAACACCGGGGAGCTGTTTTTT
.	TRBD2	18	TRBV27	TRBJ2-7	CASSFNRLRGTSVYEQYF	TGTGCCAGCAGTTTTAATCGTTTGAGGGGGACTAGCGTCTACGAGCAGTACTTC
few	TRBD2	17	TRBV12-3/TRBV12-4	TRBJ2-5	CASSLLLAGVVQETQYF	TGTGCCAGCAGTTTATTACTAGCGGGAGTTGTGCAAGAGACCCAGTACTTC
few	.	14	TRBV2	TRBJ2-3	CASSDLRNTDTQYF	TGTGCCAGCAGTGATCTCAGGAACACAGATACGCAGTATTTT
.	.	16	TRBV7-2	TRBJ2-3	CASSLLGAGKTDTQYF	TGTGCCAGCAGCTTATTGGGCGCGGGGAAGACAGATACGCAGTATTTT
few	TRBD2	13	TRBV10-3	TRBJ2-7	CAINVGREDEQYF	TGTGCCATCAATGTGGGGCGGGAGGACGAGCAGTACTTC
.	.	14	TRBV12-3/TRBV12-4	TRBJ2-7	CASSLTGVVGEQYF	TGTGCCAGCAGCCTGACAGGAGTCGTGGGCGAGCAGTACTTC
few	TRBD1	15	TRBV12-3/TRBV12-4	TRBJ2-3	CASSLTQGNTDTQYF	TGTGCCAGCAGTTTAACACAGGGGAACACAGATACGCAGTATTTT
few	TRBD1	12	TRBV7-2	TRBJ2-3	CASSLAGTGQYF	TGTGCCAGCAGCTTAGCTGGGACAGGGCAGTATTTT
many	.	21	TRBV7-2	TRBJ2-4	CASSLAEVAGVSTLAKNIQYF	TGTGCCAGCAGCTTAGCGGAGGTTGCAGGGGTCAGCACGCTAGCCAAAAACATTCAGTACTTC
few	TRBD1	14	TRBV11-2	TRBJ2-1	CASTPGQGGNEQFF	TGTGCCAGCACCCCGGGACAGGGGGGCAATGAGCAGTTCTTC
.	.	15	TRBV2	TRBJ2-1	CASTEKASLRDEQFF	TGTGCCAGCACTGAAAAGGCGTCCCTACGCGATGAGCAGTTCTTC
.	TRBD1	16	TRBV20-1	TRBJ2-5	CSARDFYDRVGETQYF	TGCAGTGCTAGAGATTTTTACGACAGGGTCGGTGAGACCCAGTACTTC
.	TRBD2	16	TRBV28	TRBJ2-1	CASSLWGGSSYNEQFF	TGTGCCAGCAGTTTATGGGGGGGGAGCTCCTACAATGAGCAGTTCTTC
many	.	13	TRBV5-1	TRBJ2-3	CASSFSGADTQYF	TGCGCCAGCAGCTTCTCTGGGGCAGATACGCAGTATTTT
few	TRBD2	16	TRBV12-3/TRBV12-4	TRBJ2-7	CASALLKWREKSEQYF	TGTGCCAGCGCCCTTCTTAAGTGGCGGGAGAAGTCCGAGCAGTACTTC
few	.	14	TRBV7-9	TRBJ2-1	CASSFMGERSEQFF	TGTGCCAGCAGCTTTATGGGAGAGAGATCTGAGCAGTTCTTC
many	.	14	TRBV10-3	TRBJ2-2	CAISGDLNTGELFF	TGTGCCATCAGTGGGGACTTAAACACCGGGGAGCTGTTTTTT
many	TRBD2	13	TRBV20-1	TRBJ2-7	CSASTGREVVQYF	TGCAGTGCTAGCACGGGGCGGGAGGTAGTGCAGTACTTC
many	.	14	TRBV4-3	TRBJ2-3	CASSQVASTDTQYF	TGCGCCAGCAGCCAAGTCGCAAGCACAGATACGCAGTATTTT
many	.	14	TRBV7-8	TRBJ1-4	CASSGVATNEKLFF	TGTGCCAGCAGCGGAGTTGCAACTAATGAAAAACTGTTTTTT
few	TRBD2	16	TRBV11-3	TRBJ2-3	CASSSTSGYSTDTQYF	TGTGCCAGCAGCTCGACTAGCGGTTATAGCACAGATACGCAGTATTTT
.	TRBD2	18	TRBV10-3	TRBJ2-3	CAIRTAGTGLAGTDTQYF	TGTGCCATCAGAACCGCCGGGACTGGACTAGCGGGCACAGATACGCAGTATTTT